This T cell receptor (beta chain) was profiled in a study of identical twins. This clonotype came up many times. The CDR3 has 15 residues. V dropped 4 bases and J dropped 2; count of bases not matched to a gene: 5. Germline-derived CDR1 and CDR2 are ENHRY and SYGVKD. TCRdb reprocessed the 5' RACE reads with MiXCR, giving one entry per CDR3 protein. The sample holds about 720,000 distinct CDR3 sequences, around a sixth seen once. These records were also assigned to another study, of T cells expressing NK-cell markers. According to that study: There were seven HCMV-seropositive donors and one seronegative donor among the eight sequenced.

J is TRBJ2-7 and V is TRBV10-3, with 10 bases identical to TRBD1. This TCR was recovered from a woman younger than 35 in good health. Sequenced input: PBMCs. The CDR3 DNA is TGTGCCATCAGTGCCGGACAGGGGGACACCTACGAGCAGTACTTC. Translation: CAISAGQGDTYEQYF.